This note documents a single TCR beta chain sequence. These data belong to a study of shared clonotypes between healthy human individuals. Positively selected for CCR7, the CD45RO-negative cells used as naive CD8 cells excluded terminally differentiated effector memory CD45RA+ cells. Profiled with immunoSEQ multiplex PCR; TCRdb holds only in-frame clones, not every one. The sample records about 2.1 million clones, around 93% being singletons. V lost 1 base, J lost 1 base, and 16 bases lay in between. Germline CDR1 is SGHTA and CDR2 is FQGNSA. The CDR3 runs to 17 residues. This rearrangement joins TRBV7-2 to TRBJ1-1; TRBD1 might be the D (6 bases). The sample consisted of naive CD8+ T cells from PBMCs. The clonotype comes from a man aged 18 to 35 in good health. Some clones in this sample may be carry-over from other donors' samples. In DNA, the CDR3 is TGTGCCAGCAGCTTAGGGCTATCCGGGACAACGAACACTGAAGCTTTCTTT. Translated: CASSLGLSGTTNTEAFF.